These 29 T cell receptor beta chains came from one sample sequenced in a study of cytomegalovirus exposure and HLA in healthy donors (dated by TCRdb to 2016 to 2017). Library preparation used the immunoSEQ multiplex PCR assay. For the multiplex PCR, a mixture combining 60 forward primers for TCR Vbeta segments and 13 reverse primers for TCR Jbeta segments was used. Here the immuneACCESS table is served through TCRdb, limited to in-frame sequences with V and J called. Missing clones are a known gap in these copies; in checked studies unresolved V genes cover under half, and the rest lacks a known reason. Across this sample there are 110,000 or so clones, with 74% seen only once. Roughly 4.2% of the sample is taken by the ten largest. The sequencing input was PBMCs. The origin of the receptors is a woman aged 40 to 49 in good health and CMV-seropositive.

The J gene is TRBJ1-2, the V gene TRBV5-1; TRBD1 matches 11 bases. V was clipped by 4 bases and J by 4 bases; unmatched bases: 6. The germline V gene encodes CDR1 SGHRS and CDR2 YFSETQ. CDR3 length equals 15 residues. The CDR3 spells CASSPGQGARYGYTF. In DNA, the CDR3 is TGCGCCAGCAGCCCAGGACAGGGGGCGCGCTATGGCTACACCTTC.

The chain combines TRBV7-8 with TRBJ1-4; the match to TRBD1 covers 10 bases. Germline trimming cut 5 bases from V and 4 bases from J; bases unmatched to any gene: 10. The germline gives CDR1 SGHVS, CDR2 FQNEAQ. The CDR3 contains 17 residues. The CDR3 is CASSATSGTGVNEKLFF. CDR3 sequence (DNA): TGTGCCAGCAGCGCAACTTCCGGGACAGGGGTTAATGAAAAACTGTTTTTT.

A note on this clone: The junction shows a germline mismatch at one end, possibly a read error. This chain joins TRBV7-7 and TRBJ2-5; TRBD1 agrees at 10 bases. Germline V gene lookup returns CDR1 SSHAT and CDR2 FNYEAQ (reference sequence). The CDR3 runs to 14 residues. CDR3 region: CASSPTGGVETQYF. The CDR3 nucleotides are TGTGCTAGCAGCCCGACAGGGGGCGTGGAGACCCAGTACTTC.

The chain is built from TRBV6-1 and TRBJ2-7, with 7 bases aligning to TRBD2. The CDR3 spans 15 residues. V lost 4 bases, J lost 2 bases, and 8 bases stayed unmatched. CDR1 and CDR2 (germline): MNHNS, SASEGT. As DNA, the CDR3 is TGTGCCAGCAGTGGGGGGTTAGCGGGTCCCTACGAGCAGTACTTC. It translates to CASSGGLAGPYEQYF.

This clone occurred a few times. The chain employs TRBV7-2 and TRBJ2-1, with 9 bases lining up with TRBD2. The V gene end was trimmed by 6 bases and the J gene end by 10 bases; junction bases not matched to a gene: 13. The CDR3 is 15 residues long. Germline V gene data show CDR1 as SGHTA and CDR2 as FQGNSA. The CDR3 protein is CASSRGGARTLEQFF. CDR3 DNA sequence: TGTGCCAGCAGTCGCGGGGGGGCCCGGACATTGGAGCAGTTCTTC.

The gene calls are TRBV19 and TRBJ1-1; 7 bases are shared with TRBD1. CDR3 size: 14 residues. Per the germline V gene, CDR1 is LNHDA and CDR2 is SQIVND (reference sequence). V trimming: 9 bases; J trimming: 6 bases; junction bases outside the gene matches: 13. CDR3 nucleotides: TGTGCCAGCCGCCCCGACAGGGTAAGGTCTGAAGCTTTCTTT. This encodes CASRPDRVRSEAFF.

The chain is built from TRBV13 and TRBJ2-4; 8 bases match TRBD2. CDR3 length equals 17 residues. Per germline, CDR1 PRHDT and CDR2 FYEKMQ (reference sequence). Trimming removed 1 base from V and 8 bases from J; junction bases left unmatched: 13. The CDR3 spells CASSLASSGREVDIQYF. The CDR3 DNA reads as TGTGCCAGCAGCTTAGCTTCGTCGGGGCGGGAGGTGGACATTCAGTACTTC.

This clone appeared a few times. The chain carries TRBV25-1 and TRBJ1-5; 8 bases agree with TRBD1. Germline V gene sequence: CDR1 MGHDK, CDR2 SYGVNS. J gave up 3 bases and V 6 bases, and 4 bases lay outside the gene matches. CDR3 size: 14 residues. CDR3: CASRGQGDNQPQHF. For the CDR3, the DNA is TGTGCCAGCAGAGGACAGGGAGACAATCAGCCCCAGCATTTT.

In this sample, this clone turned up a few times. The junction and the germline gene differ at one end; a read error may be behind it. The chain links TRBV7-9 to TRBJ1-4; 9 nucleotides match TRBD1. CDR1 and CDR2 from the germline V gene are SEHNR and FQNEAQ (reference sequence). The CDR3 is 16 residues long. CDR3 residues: CSSSFRQGETNEKLFF. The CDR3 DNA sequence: TGTTCCAGCAGCTTTCGACAGGGGGAAACTAATGAAAAACTGTTTTTT.

The DNA for the CDR3 is TGTGCCAGCAGCAGGGGTTATGCCGGGGAGCTGTTTTTT. It specifies CASSRGYAGELFF. V usage is TRBV5-4 and J usage is TRBJ2-2, with D perhaps matching TRBD1 (5 bases). The germline V gene encodes CDR1 SGHNT and CDR2 YYREEE (reference sequence). The CDR3 has 13 residues. Trimming pared 4 bases from V and 6 bases from J, leaving 10 bases between.

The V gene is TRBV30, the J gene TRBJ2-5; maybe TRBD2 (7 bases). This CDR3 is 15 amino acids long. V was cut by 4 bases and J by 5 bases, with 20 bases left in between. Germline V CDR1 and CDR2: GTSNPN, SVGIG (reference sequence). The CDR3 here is CAWTGVRGTKETQYF. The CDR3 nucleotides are TGTGCCTGGACAGGGGTGCGGGGGACCAAGGAGACCCAGTACTTC. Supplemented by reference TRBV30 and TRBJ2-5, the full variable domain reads SQTIHQWPATLVQPVGSPLSLECTVEGTSNPNLYWYRQAAGRGLQLLFYSVGIGQISSEVPQNLSASRPQDRQFILSSKKLLLSDSGFYLCAWTGVRGTKETQYFGPGTRLLVL.

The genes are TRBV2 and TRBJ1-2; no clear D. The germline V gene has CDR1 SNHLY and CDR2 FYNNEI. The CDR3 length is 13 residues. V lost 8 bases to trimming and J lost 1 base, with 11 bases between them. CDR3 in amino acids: CASQAPLNYGYTF. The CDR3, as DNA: TGTGCCAGCCAGGCACCCCTTAACTATGGCTACACCTTC.

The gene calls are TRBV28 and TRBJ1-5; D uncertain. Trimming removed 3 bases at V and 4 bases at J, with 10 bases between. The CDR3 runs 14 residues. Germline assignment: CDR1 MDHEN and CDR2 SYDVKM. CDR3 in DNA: TGTGCCAGCAGTTTCATCAGAAATAATCAGCCCCAGCATTTT. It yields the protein CASSFIRNNQPQHF.

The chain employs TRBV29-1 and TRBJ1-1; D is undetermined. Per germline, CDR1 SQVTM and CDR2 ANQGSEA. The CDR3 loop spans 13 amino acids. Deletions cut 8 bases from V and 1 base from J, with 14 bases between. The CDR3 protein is CSIQRIGNTEAFF. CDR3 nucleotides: TGCAGCATCCAACGTATCGGGAACACTGAAGCTTTCTTT.

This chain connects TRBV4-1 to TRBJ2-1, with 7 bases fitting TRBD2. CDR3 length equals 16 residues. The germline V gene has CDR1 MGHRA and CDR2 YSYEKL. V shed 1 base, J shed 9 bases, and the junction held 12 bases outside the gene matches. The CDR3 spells CASSQASRQGGGEQFF. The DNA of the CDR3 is TGCGCCAGCAGCCAAGCCTCCCGGCAGGGCGGGGGTGAGCAGTTCTTC.

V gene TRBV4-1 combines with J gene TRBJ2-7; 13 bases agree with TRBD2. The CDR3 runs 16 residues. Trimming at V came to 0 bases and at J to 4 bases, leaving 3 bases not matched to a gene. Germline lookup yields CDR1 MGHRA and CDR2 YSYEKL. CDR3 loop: CASSQDPTSGRYEQYF. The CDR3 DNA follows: TGCGCCAGCAGCCAAGATCCGACTAGCGGGAGGTACGAGCAGTACTTC.

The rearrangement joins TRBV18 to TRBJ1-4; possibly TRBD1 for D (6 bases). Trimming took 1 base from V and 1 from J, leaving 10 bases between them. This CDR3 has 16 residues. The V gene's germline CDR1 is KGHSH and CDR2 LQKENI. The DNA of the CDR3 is TGTGCCAGCTCACCACTGAGAGGGGGAACTAATGAAAAACTGTTTTTT. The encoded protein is CASSPLRGGTNEKLFF.

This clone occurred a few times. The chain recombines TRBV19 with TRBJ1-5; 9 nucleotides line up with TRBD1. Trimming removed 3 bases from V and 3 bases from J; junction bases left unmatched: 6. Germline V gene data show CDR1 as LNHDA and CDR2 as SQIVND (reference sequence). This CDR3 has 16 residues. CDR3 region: CASSIIGTGFNQPQHF. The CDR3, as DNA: TGTGCCAGTAGTATTATCGGGACAGGGTTCAATCAGCCCCAGCATTTT.

CDR3 nucleotides: TGTGCCAGCAGCTCTCCGACAGGGACCTACAATGAGCAGTTCTTC. As protein: CASSSPTGTYNEQFF. V is TRBV7-2 and J is TRBJ2-1; 7 bases fit TRBD1. The CDR3 totals 15 residues. The ends lost 4 bases at V and 2 bases at J; junction bases unmatched: 5. Germline V gene sequence: CDR1 SGHTA, CDR2 FQGNSA.

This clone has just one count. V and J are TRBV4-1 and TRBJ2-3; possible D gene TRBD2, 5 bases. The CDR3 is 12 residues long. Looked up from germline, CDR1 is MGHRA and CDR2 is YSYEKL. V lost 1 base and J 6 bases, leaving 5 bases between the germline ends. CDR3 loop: CASSQGGDTQYF. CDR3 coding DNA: TGCGCCAGCAGCCAAGGAGGGGATACGCAGTATTTT.

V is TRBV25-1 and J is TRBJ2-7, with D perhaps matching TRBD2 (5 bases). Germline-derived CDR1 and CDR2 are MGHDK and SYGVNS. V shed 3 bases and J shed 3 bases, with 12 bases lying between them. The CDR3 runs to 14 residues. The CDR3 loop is CASSEVNGVYEQYF. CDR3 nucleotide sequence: TGTGCCAGCAGTGAGGTAAACGGGGTCTACGAGCAGTACTTC.

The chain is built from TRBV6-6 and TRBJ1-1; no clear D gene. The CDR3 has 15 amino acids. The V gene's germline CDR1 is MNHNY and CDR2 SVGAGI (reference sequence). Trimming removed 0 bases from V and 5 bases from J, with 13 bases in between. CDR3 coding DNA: TGTGCCAGCAGTTACTCGCGGGTAGGAAAAACTGAAGCTTTCTTT. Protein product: CASSYSRVGKTEAFF.

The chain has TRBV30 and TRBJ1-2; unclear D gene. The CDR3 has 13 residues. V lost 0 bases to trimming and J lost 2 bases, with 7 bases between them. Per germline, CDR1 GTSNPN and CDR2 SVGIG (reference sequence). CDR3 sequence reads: CAWSVGPNYGYTF. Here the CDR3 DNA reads TGTGCCTGGAGTGTGGGCCCCAACTATGGCTACACCTTC.

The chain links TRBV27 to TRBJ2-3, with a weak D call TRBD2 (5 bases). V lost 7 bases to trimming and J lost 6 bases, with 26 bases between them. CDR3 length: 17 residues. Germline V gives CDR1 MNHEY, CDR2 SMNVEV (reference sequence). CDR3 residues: CASKTPLFGGLTDTQYF. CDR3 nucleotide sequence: TGTGCCAGCAAAACTCCCCTGTTCGGCGGGTTAACGGATACGCAGTATTTT.

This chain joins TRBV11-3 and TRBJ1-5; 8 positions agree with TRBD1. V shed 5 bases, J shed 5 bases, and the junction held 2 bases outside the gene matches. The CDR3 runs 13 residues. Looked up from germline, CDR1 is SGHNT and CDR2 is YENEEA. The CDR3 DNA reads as TGTGCCAGCAGCCAGGGGGCCGATCAGCCCCAGCATTTT. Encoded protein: CASSQGADQPQHF.

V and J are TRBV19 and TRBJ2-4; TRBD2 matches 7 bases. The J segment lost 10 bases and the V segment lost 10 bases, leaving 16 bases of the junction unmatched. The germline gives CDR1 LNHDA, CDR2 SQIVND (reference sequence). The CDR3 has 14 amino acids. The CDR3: CATRMVAGGEIQYF. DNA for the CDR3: TGTGCCACCCGTATGGTAGCGGGTGGGGAGATTCAGTACTTC.

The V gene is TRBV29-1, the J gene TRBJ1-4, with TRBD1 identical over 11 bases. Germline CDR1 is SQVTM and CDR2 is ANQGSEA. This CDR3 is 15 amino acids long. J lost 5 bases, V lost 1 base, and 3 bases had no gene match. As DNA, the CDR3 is TGCAGCGTTGAAGGAGGACAGGGGGCGAATGAAAAACTGTTTTTT. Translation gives CSVEGGQGANEKLFF.

CDR3 loop: CASSRDWIAYEQYF. The CDR3 region has the DNA TGTGCCAGCAGCCGGGACTGGATAGCCTACGAGCAGTACTTC. V usage is TRBV5-4 and J usage is TRBJ2-7; a weak D match, TRBD2 (6 bases). The CDR3 totals 14 residues. Germline assignment: CDR1 SGHNT and CDR2 YYREEE (reference sequence). V lost 4 bases and J 2 bases, leaving 13 bases between the germline ends.

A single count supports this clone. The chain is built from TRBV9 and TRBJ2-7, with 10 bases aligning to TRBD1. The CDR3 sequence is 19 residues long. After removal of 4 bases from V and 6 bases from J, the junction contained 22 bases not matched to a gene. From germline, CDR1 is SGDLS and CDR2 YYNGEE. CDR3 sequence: CASSHRQGAASGKGFEQYF. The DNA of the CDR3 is TGTGCCAGCAGCCATCGACAGGGGGCAGCCTCAGGAAAAGGTTTCGAGCAGTACTTC.